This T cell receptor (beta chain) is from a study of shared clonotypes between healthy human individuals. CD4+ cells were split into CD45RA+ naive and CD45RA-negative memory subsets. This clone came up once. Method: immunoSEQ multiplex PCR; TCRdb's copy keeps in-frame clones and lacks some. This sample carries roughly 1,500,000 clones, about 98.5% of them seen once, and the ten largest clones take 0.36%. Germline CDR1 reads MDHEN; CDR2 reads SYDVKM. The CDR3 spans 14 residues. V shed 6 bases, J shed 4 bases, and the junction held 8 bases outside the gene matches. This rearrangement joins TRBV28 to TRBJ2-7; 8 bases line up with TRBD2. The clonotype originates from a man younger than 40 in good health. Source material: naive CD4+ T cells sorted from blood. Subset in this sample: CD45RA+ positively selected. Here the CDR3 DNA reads TGTGCCAGCAGCAATGGACTAGCCTTATACGAGCAGTACTTC. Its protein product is CASSNGLALYEQYF.